The entry that follows covers one T cell receptor beta chain sequence. This CDR3 comprises 15 residues. V shed 6 bases and J 0 bases; nucleotides not matched to a gene: 5. Germline V gene sequence: CDR1 LNHDA, CDR2 SQIVND (reference sequence). Original methodology: How many nucleated cells were present was estimated from reference gene primer amplification. Method: immunoSEQ multiplex PCR; TCRdb's copy keeps in-frame clones and lacks some. V and J calls and clone size are given by that table; D and trimming were obtained from the DNA. The table includes approximately 70,000 clones, approximately 91% detected once. The sample originates from a study of blood T cell repertoires in COVID-19. On the study more broadly: Sites across the United States, Italy and Spain contributed samples from acute and convalescent COVID-19.

One Seattle source followed patients from active infection through their disease course. The sequenced material came from peripheral blood. This sequence originates from a man aged 45 to 65 with COVID-19, enrolled during active disease. The rearrangement joins TRBV19 to TRBJ2-3; 8 bases are shared with TRBD2. CDR3 residues: CASRAGDLSTDTQYF. The CDR3 coding sequence is TGTGCCAGTAGAGCGGGAGATCTGAGCACAGATACGCAGTATTTT.